The present TCR beta chain was sequenced within a study of T cell responses to AZD1222 COVID-19 vaccine. The CDR3 contains 17 residues. V was trimmed by 1 base and J by 0 bases, leaving 13 bases between them. CDR1 is SGHVS and CDR2 is FNYEAQ in the germline V gene. TCRdb's copy holds only in-frame clones and misses some; the assay was immunoSEQ multiplex PCR. The sample has approximately 190,000 clones; approximately 91% are singletons. This clonotype was obtained from an adult in good health. The V call is TRBV7-6, the J call TRBJ1-3, with unresolved D. The sample in question was peripheral blood, obtained on day 0 of AZD1222 vaccination. DNA of the CDR3: TGTGCCAGCAGCTTAGGTCCGGACGGCCACTCTGGAAACACCATATATTTT. The encoded protein is CASSLGPDGHSGNTIYF.